The clone carrying this TCR beta chain came up many times. The target antigen is unknown. The sample is drawn from a study of T cells in Graves' hyperthyroidism and ophthalmopathy. Study results and limitations: Most thyroid clonotypes that were expanded above 0.001 also turned up in blood.

RNA transcripts served as the template for amplifying TCR beta CDR3 regions. The study used the HTBI primer set for a first-round RT-PCR of the TCR CDR3. TCRdb used MiXCR to reprocess the multiplex PCR reads, holding one entry per CDR3 protein. The table lists approximately 740,000 distinct CDR3 sequences, less than 15% of them singletons. Calling Graves' hyperthyroidism stable meant ophthalmopathy did not progress within 18 months. Recently diagnosed hyperthyroidism of less than 2 months' duration affected patients aged 18 to 65. From germline, CDR1 is SGHAT and CDR2 FQNNGV. V was trimmed by 4 bases and J by 10 bases, leaving 14 bases between them. CDR3 length: 12 residues.

This TCR derives from a woman between 18 and 30 years old with Graves' hyperthyroidism. The gene calls are TRBV11-2 and TRBJ2-7; D might be TRBD1 or TRBD2, each matching 5 bases. The source material was blood. Written as DNA, the CDR3 is TGTGCCAGCAGCTCGACAGAGGAGGAACAGTACTTC. Protein sequence: CASSSTEEEQYF.